This TCR beta chain emerged from a study of human T cells and chemical hapten exposure. Study-level findings and limits: There was a positive correlation between PT1 expanded TCR counts and patch test score. After DPC sensitization, TCRs above 1 in 1000 frequency showed no change. Because all patients had alopecia, their immune responses might differ from healthy ones.

The CDR3 spans 15 residues. V was clipped by 5 bases and J by 5 bases, with 18 bases between them. The germline CDR1 and CDR2 sequences are SEHNR and FQNEAQ (reference sequence). Individual cDNA molecules in this library carried unique molecular identifiers. Each CDR3 protein gets one entry after TCRdb re-called the RACE reads with MiXCR. The profile shows under 85,000 distinct CDR3 sequences, 10% to 13% of them singletons. Time point defined: patch test 2, 6 weeks after DPC sensitization. Sample treatment: therapeutic diphenylcyclopropenone sensitization with weekly scalp DPC. This clonotype was seen a handful of times. What it recognizes is unknown.

The sequencing here drew on whole blood, taken in connection with sensitization to the hapten diphenylcyclopropenone (DPC). V gene TRBV7-9 combines with J gene TRBJ2-5; D might be TRBD1 (6 bases). The clonotype originates from a woman in her forties or fifties with alopecia areata. Some clones in this sample may be carry-over from other donors' samples. The CDR3 sequence is CASSRIYRVDETQYF. CDR3 DNA: TGTGCCAGCAGCCGCATTTACAGGGTCGACGAGACCCAGTACTTC.